The 18 T cell receptor beta chains below were found in one sample sequenced in a study of T cells in Graves' hyperthyroidism and ophthalmopathy. Researchers took RNA transcripts and amplified the TCR beta CDR3 regions from them. HTBI primers were the set used in a first-round RT-PCR of the TCR CDR3. TCRdb re-analysed the multiplex PCR reads in MiXCR, keeping a single row per CDR3 protein. This table holds fewer than 350,000 distinct CDR3 sequences, about 14% found once. Input material: blood. The receptors originated from a woman in her twenties or thirties with Graves' hyperthyroidism that later progressed to Graves' ophthalmopathy.

The V call is TRBV5-1, the J call TRBJ2-1, with D possibly matching TRBD2 (5 bases). V was trimmed by 0 bases and J by 0 bases, leaving 13 bases between them. This CDR3 comprises 17 residues. Per germline, CDR1 SGHRS and CDR2 YFSETQ. The CDR3 region is CASSLDRLGSSYNEQFF. The CDR3 DNA follows: TGCGCCAGCAGCTTGGATCGCTTGGGGAGCTCCTACAATGAGCAGTTCTTC. The full variable domain, in which reference TRBV5-1 and TRBJ2-1 provide the parts outside the CDR3, is KAGVTQTPRYLIKTRGQQVTLSCSPISGHRSVSWYQQTPGQGLQFLFEYFSETQRNKGNFPGRFSGRQFSNSRSEMNVSTLELGDSALYLCASSLDRLGSSYNEQFFGPGTRLTVL.

This clonotype was recorded at least ten times. The rearrangement links TRBV20-1 to TRBJ1-2; the match to TRBD1 covers 9 bases. CDR1 and CDR2 from the germline V gene are DFQATT and SNEGSKA (reference sequence). The CDR3 consists of 12 residues. This CDR3 reads CRAGQGNYGYTF. CDR3 DNA: TGCAGAGCGGGACAGGGCAACTATGGCTACACCTTC.

This clonotype was picked up many times. This chain joins TRBV28 and TRBJ1-1; D not resolved. Trimming cost V 1 base and J 0 bases, with 9 bases left between them. Germline values: CDR1 MDHEN, CDR2 SYDVKM. The length of the CDR3 is 15 residues. This chain's CDR3 is CASSLSTQMNTEAFF. Here the CDR3 DNA reads TGTGCCAGCAGTTTATCGACACAAATGAACACTGAAGCTTTCTTT.

The gene calls are TRBV6-2 or TRBV6-3 and TRBJ2-1; a possible D gene is TRBD1 (5 bases). Germline V gene sequence: CDR1 MNHEY, CDR2 SVGEGT. Trimming removed 6 bases at V and 8 bases at J, with 8 bases between. This CDR3 has 11 residues. The DNA of the CDR3 is TGTGCCAGCAGATTAGGGGATGAGCAGTTCTTC. Translated, it gives CASRLGDEQFF.

CDR3: CASSLVPQSRYEQYF. The DNA for the CDR3 is TGTGCCAGCAGCTTAGTCCCGCAGAGCCGCTACGAGCAGTACTTC. This sequence joins TRBV7-2 and TRBJ2-7; D not certain. The CDR3 is 15 residues long. Per the germline V gene, CDR1 is SGHTA and CDR2 is FQGNSA. Trimming pared 1 base from V and 3 bases from J, leaving 13 bases between.

This clonotype was picked up many times. The chain employs TRBV7-3 and TRBJ2-1, with 8 bases that match TRBD2. The CDR3 has 15 residues. J was trimmed by 8 bases and V by 5 bases; bases with no gene match: 11. The germline V gene encodes CDR1 SGHTA and CDR2 FQGTGA. The CDR3 protein is CASSPQAGEFHEQFF. CDR3 DNA sequence: TGTGCCAGCAGCCCGCAAGCGGGAGAGTTCCATGAGCAGTTCTTC.

V gene TRBV27 combines with J gene TRBJ1-2; D unclear. V dropped 0 bases and J dropped 5 bases, with 13 bases sitting between them. CDR3 size: 15 residues. CDR1 MNHEY and CDR2 SMNVEV come from the germline V gene (reference sequence). CDR3 sequence (DNA): TGTGCCAGCAGTTTATCGGCAGGCTCCGTTTATGGCTACACCTTC. It yields the protein CASSLSAGSVYGYTF.

This clonotype was seen ten or more times. DNA of the CDR3: TGTGCCAGCAGATCCAGGACGCCAAATAATTCACCCCTCCACTTT. Residues: CASRSRTPNNSPLHF. The J gene is TRBJ1-6, the V gene TRBV27; D call uncertain. Germline CDR1 MNHEY, CDR2 SMNVEV (reference sequence). CDR3 length equals 15 residues. The ends were cut back, 6 bases at V and 5 bases at J, with 14 bases in the middle.

This chain joins TRBV6-1 and TRBJ2-5, with 7 bases lining up with TRBD1. The CDR3 is made up of 16 amino acids. Looked up from germline, CDR1 is MNHNS and CDR2 is SASEGT. With 5 bases clipped from V and 2 bases from J, the junction kept 11 bases outside the gene matches. The CDR3 reads CASSKPGQPIQETQYF. DNA for the CDR3: TGTGCCAGCAGTAAACCGGGACAGCCGATTCAAGAGACCCAGTACTTC.

The table lists this clonotype with a few counts. The chain employs TRBV5-6 and TRBJ2-1, with D perhaps given as TRBD1 or TRBD2 (5 bases each). Per the germline V gene, CDR1 is SGHDT and CDR2 is YYEEEE. The V and J ends lost 3 bases and 12 bases respectively, with 13 bases between them. The CDR3 has 12 amino acids. In nucleotides, the CDR3 is TGTGCCAGCAGCTCGTGGGACCAGGGGCAGTTCTTC. Translation gives CASSSWDQGQFF.

The chain joins TRBV20-1 to TRBJ2-3; D is unresolved. Germline V gene lookup returns CDR1 DFQATT and CDR2 SNEGSKA (reference sequence). V lost 3 bases and J 4 bases, leaving 11 bases between the germline ends. This CDR3 contains 13 residues. The CDR3 region is CSASDRLPDTQYF. The CDR3 nucleotides are TGCAGTGCTAGTGATCGACTCCCAGATACGCAGTATTTT.

The chain uses TRBV20-1 and TRBJ2-3; 7 bases fit TRBD2. The CDR3 has 15 residues. CDR1 DFQATT and CDR2 SNEGSKA come from the germline V gene (reference sequence). Trimming at V came to 3 bases and at J to 4 bases, leaving 10 bases not matched to a gene. In DNA form, the CDR3 reads TGCAGTGCTAGGCCGGGTGGGAGGGCCTCAGATACGCAGTATTTT. Translating it yields CSARPGGRASDTQYF.

This clonotype was counted ten times or more. This rearrangement joins TRBV5-5 to TRBJ1-5; D not certain. Germline V gene data show CDR1 as SGHKS and CDR2 as YYEKEE (reference sequence). The CDR3 contains 10 residues. V lost 5 bases and J 6 bases, leaving 3 bases between the germline ends. CDR3 DNA sequence: TGTGCCAGCAGATTTCAGCCCCAGCATTTT. Its translation is CASRFQPQHF. Full variable domain (rest looked up from reference TRBV5-5 and TRBJ1-5): DAGVTQSPTHLIKTRGQQVTLRCSPISGHKSVSWYQQVLGQGPQFIFQYYEKEERGRGNFPDRFSARQFPNYSSELNVNALLLGDSALYLCASRFQPQHFGDGTRLSIL.

This clonotype has ten or more counts. The rearrangement links TRBV7-3 to TRBJ1-2; possible D gene TRBD1, 6 bases. The CDR3 is made up of 13 amino acids. With 3 bases removed from V and 2 bases from J, the gap between germline ends came to 7 bases. Germline loops: CDR1 SGHTA, CDR2 FQGTGA. The CDR3 DNA follows: TGTGCCAGCAGCTTGGACAGCAACTATGGCTACACCTTC. Translating it yields CASSLDSNYGYTF.

V usage is TRBV7-2 and J usage is TRBJ2-5, with D possibly called TRBD1 or TRBD2 (6 bases each). This CDR3 is built from 12 residues. The germline CDR1 and CDR2 sequences are SGHTA and FQGNSA. Trimming took off 0 bases at V and 9 bases at J, with 8 bases between the two ends. The CDR3 protein is CASSLARGPQYF. The DNA for the CDR3 is TGTGCCAGCAGCTTAGCCCGGGGGCCCCAGTACTTC.

This clonotype was detected ten times or more. CDR3 nucleotide sequence: TGTGCCAGCTCACAGTATGGCCGTGATGGCTACACCTTC. It specifies CASSQYGRDGYTF. This chain connects TRBV18 to TRBJ1-2; D uncertain. This CDR3 region has 13 residues. Germline V gives CDR1 KGHSH, CDR2 LQKENI. Trimming took 4 bases from V and 6 from J, leaving 12 bases between them. Looking up the rest from reference TRBV18 and TRBJ1-2 gives the full variable domain: NAGVMQNPRHLVRRRGQEARLRCSPMKGHSHVYWYRQLPEEGLKFMVYLQKENIIDESGMPKERFSAEFPKEGPSILRIQQVVRGDSAAYFCASSQYGRDGYTFGSGTRLTVV.

This sequence joins TRBV5-1 and TRBJ1-6; D unclear. The CDR3 covers 15 residues. Per the germline V gene, CDR1 is SGHRS and CDR2 is YFSETQ. Trimming stripped 0 bases from V and 10 bases from J, with 14 bases between. The CDR3 coding sequence is TGCGCCAGCAGCTTGGACGGAATCTCTTGGTCACCCCTCCACTTT. Amino acid sequence: CASSLDGISWSPLHF.

This clonotype appeared many times. CDR3 DNA: TGTGCCAGCAGCCCACTTTCTCAGCCCCAGCATTTT. Its translation is CASSPLSQPQHF. The chain couples TRBV7-9 to TRBJ1-5; D not certain. The CDR3 sequence is 12 residues long. V lost 5 bases, J lost 6 bases, and 8 bases lay in between. From germline, CDR1 is SEHNR and CDR2 FQNEAQ (reference sequence).